This note documents a single TCR beta chain sequence. As yet, its antigen is unknown. This specimen belongs to a study of T cell clonotyping in hematopoietic cell transplantation. Study outcomes and limitations: After transplant, recipient diversity fell while pathologically expanded clonotypes grew through day 180. Few recipient clonotypes overlapped donors; over 95% were de novo at given depth.

TCRdb's copy holds only in-frame clones and misses some; the assay was immunoSEQ multiplex PCR. The sample includes about 12,000 clones, around nine tenths of them seen just once. Germline-derived CDR1 and CDR2 are MNHNS and SASEGT. The CDR3 has 14 amino acids. Trimming cost V 5 bases and J 7 bases; bases outside gene matches: 2. Sequencing used PBMCs, obtained 100 days after allogeneic stem cell transplant. The gene calls are TRBV6-1 and TRBJ1-6, with 10 bases aligning to TRBD1. This TCR was sampled from a female patient in her fifties or sixties who had an allogeneic stem cell transplant from an unrelated donor, so the T cells may come from the graft donor. Some clones in this sample may be carry-over from other donors' samples. CDR3 in DNA: TGTGCCAGCAGTCGGGACAGGGGAAATTCACCCCTCCACTTT. It yields the protein CASSRDRGNSPLHF.